Presented here are 3 T cell receptor beta chains from one specimen sequenced in a study of CD8 T cells in ankylosing spondylitis. TCRdb redid the calling of the 5' RACE reads with MiXCR, one entry per CDR3 protein. The sample holds approximately 150,000 distinct CDR3 sequences, just over 9.5% seen once. The sequenced material came from blood, either unsorted or a sorted T cell fraction (not recorded which). These receptor sequences come from a female donor with ankylosing spondylitis or in good health (not recorded which).

This clonotype was recorded many times. The rearrangement links TRBV12-3 or TRBV12-4 to TRBJ1-5, with 8 bases fitting TRBD1. The CDR3 contains 14 residues. The trim removed 5 bases at V and 3 bases at J, leaving 3 bases unmatched. This CDR3 reads CASSRDRYNQPQHF. As DNA, the CDR3 is TGTGCCAGCAGTCGGGACAGGTACAATCAGCCCCAGCATTTT.

The CDR3 DNA reads TGTGCCAGCAGCCAAACGGTCTACAATGAGCAGTTCTTC. Its translation is CASSQTVYNEQFF. The gene calls are TRBV4-2 and TRBJ2-1; no definite D call. This CDR3 has 13 residues. Trimming left V 2 bases short and J 3 bases short, with 5 bases between. The germline gives CDR1 LGHNA, CDR2 YNFKEQ.

This chain joins TRBV11-2 and TRBJ2-1; possible D gene TRBD2, 5 bases. V lost 2 bases and J 7 bases, leaving 15 bases between the germline ends. CDR1 and CDR2 from the germline V gene are SGHAT and FQNNGV. The CDR3 consists of 15 residues. The CDR3 nucleotides are TGTGCCAGCAGCTTACCTAGATCGGGCGGGAATGAGCAGTTCTTC. Encoded protein: CASSLPRSGGNEQFF.